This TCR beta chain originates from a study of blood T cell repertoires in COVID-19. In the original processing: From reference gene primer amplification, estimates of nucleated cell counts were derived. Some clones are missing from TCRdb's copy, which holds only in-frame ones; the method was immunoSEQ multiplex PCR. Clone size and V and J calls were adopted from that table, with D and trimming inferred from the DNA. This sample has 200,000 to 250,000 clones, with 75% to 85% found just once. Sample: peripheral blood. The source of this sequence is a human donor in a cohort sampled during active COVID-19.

The CDR3 coding sequence is TGTGCCAGCAGTGAAAGCACAGGATCGGATACGCAGTATTTT. It codes for CASSESTGSDTQYF. This sequence joins TRBV2 and TRBJ2-3, with D possibly TRBD1 on 5 matching bases. Germline CDR1 reads SNHLY; CDR2 reads FYNNEI. This CDR3 is 14 amino acids long. V was shortened by 2 bases and J by 6 bases, with 12 bases between the two germline ends. Full variable domain (outside the CDR3, taken from reference TRBV2 and TRBJ2-3): EPEVTQTPSHQVTQMGQEVILRCVPISNHLYFYWYRQILGQKVEFLVSFYNNEISEKSEIFDDQFSVERPDGSNFTLKIRSTKLEDSAMYFCASSESTGSDTQYFGPGTRLTVL.